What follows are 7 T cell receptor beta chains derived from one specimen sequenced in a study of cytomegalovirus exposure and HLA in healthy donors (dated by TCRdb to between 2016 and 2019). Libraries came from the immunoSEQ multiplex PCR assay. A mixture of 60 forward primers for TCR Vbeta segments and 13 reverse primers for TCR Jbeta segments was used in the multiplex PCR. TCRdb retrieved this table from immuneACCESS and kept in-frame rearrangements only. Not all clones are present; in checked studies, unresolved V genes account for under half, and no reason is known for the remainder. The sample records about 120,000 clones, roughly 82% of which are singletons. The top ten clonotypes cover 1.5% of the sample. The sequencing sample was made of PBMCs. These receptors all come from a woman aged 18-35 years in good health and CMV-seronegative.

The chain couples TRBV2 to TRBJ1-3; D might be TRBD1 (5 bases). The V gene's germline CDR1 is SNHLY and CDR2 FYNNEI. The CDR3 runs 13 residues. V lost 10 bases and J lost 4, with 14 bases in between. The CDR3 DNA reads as TGTGCCAACGGGACTTTGTCAGGAAACACCATATATTTT. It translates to CANGTLSGNTIYF.

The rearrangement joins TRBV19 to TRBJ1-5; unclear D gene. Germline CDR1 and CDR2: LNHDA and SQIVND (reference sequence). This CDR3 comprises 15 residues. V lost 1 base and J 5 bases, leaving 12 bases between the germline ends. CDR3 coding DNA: TGTGCCAGTAGTATAGGCGAGGAGATTGATCAGCCCCAGCATTTT. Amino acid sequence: CASSIGEEIDQPQHF.

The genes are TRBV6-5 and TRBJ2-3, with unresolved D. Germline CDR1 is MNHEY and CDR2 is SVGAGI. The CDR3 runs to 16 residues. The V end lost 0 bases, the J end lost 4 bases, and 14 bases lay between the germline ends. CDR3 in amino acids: CASSYSRRYEADTQYF. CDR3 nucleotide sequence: TGTGCCAGCAGTTACTCACGCAGATACGAGGCAGATACGCAGTATTTT.

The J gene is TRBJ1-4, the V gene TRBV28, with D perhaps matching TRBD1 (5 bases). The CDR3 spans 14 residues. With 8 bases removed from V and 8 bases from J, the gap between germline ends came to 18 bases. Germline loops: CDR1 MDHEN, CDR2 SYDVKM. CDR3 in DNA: TGTGCCAGCTCCCAAGCCGGGGGTGAAGAAAAACTGTTTTTT. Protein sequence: CASSQAGGEEKLFF.

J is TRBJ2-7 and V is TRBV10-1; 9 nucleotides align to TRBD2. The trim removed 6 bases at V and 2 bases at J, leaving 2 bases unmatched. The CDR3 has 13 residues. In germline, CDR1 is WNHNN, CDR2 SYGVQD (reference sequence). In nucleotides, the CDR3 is TGCGCCAGCAGCCTAGCGGGAACCTACGAGCAGTACTTC. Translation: CASSLAGTYEQYF.

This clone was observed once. CDR3 region: CASSVLGRAGGEKLFF. The CDR3 nucleotides read TGTGCCAGCAGTGTCCTAGGGCGGGCAGGAGGCGAAAAACTGTTTTTT. The rearrangement joins TRBV25-1 to TRBJ1-4; D not certain. Germline V gene lookup returns CDR1 MGHDK and CDR2 SYGVNS. The V gene lost 4 bases and the J gene lost 8 bases, with 20 bases spanning the gap. The CDR3 contains 16 residues. Full variable domain (remainder filled in from reference TRBV25-1 and TRBJ1-4): EADIYQTPRYLVIGTGKKITLECSQTMGHDKMYWYQQDPGMELHLIHYSYGVNSTEKGDLSSESTVSRIRTEHFPLTLESARPSHTSQYLCASSVLGRAGGEKLFFGSGTQLSVL.

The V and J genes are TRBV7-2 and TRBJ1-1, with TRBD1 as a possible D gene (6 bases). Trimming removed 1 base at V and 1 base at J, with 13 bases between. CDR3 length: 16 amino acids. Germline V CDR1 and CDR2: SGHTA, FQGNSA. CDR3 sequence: CASSLGPHRANTEAFF. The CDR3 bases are TGTGCCAGCAGCTTAGGACCACACAGGGCGAACACTGAAGCTTTCTTT.